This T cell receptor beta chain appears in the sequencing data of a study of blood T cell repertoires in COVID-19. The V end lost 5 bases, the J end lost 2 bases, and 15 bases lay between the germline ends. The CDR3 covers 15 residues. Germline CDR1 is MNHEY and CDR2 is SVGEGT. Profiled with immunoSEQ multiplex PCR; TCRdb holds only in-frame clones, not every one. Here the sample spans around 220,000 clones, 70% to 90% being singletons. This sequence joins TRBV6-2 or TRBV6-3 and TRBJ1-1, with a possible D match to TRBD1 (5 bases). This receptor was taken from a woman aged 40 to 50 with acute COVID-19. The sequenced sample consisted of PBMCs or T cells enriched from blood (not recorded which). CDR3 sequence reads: CASSGGWGLNTEAFF. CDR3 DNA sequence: TGTGCCAGCAGTGGGGGGTGGGGCCTCAACACTGAAGCTTTCTTT.